The 17 T cell receptor beta chains given below trace back to one sample, sequenced in a study of T cells in Graves' hyperthyroidism and ophthalmopathy. It was RNA transcripts that yielded the amplified TCR beta CDR3 regions. The primer set for the first-round RT-PCR of the TCR CDR3 was HTBI. A single record per CDR3 protein comes from TCRdb applying MiXCR to the multiplex PCR reads. The profile shows about 400,000 distinct CDR3 sequences, more than 13% of them singletons. Source material: blood. These receptors were taken from a man in his fifties or sixties with Graves' ophthalmopathy.

This clonotype was seen ten or more times. J is TRBJ2-7 and V is TRBV6-5; 10 bases line up with TRBD2. This CDR3 spans 15 amino acids. Unmatched junction bases numbered 2, after V lost 2 bases and J lost 1 base. Germline CDR1 is MNHEY and CDR2 is SVGAGI. This CDR3 is CASSYALAGSYEQYF. The DNA for the CDR3 is TGTGCCAGCAGTTACGCACTAGCGGGATCCTACGAGCAGTACTTC.

This clonotype was seen repeatedly, ten times or more. This sequence joins TRBV12-5 and TRBJ2-5; D ambiguous. V lost 1 base and J 1 base, leaving 10 bases between the germline ends. The CDR3 contains 15 residues. Germline V gene lookup returns CDR1 LGHNT and CDR2 FRNRAP. CDR3 bases: TGTGCTAGTGGTTTGGGAATAAGCCCCCAAGAGACCCAGTACTTC. It specifies CASGLGISPQETQYF.

This clonotype was observed a few times. The V and J genes are TRBV24-1 and TRBJ2-1; 9 bases agree with TRBD1. Germline V gives CDR1 KGHDR, CDR2 SFDVKD. Trimming took 10 bases from V and 7 from J; bases not matched to a gene: 13. The length of the CDR3 is 15 residues. DNA for the CDR3: TGTGCCACTAGGGGACAGGGTAATATCGGAAATGAGCAGTTCTTC. Amino acid sequence: CATRGQGNIGNEQFF.

This clonotype was found a few times. The chain uses TRBV3-1 and TRBJ1-3; D gene ambiguous. This CDR3 spans 15 amino acids. With 1 base removed from V and 4 bases from J, the gap between germline ends came to 11 bases. CDR1 is LGHDT and CDR2 is YNNKEL in the germline V gene (reference sequence). DNA of the CDR3: TGTGCCAGCAGCCAAGTGAGCGACTCCGGAAACACCATATATTTT. Translating gives CASSQVSDSGNTIYF.

A note on this clonotype: This clone may be a read error of a much larger clone one base away. The chain uses TRBV2 and TRBJ2-2, with 7 bases identical to TRBD1. Germline CDR1 SNHLY, CDR2 FYNNEI. The J segment lost 4 bases and the V segment lost 4 bases, leaving 6 bases of the junction unmatched. The CDR3 extends over 15 amino acids. Here the CDR3 reads CASSGYNRGTGELFF. CDR3 nucleotide sequence: TGTGCCAGCAGTGGATATAACAGGGGCACCGGGGAGCTGTTTTTT.

This clonotype was detected many times. The chain recombines TRBV20-1 with TRBJ2-7, with TRBD1 identical over 9 bases. The CDR3 spans 16 residues. The junction had 16 bases not matched to a gene; V was cut back by 6 bases and J by 4 bases. Germline assignment: CDR1 DFQATT and CDR2 SNEGSKA (reference sequence). For the CDR3, the DNA is TGCAGTGCCACTAACCCCCGGGACAGGGTGAGGTACGAGCAGTACTTC. Its protein product is CSATNPRDRVRYEQYF.

The gene calls are TRBV20-1 and TRBJ2-5; TRBD1 agrees at 7 bases. Germline V gene data show CDR1 as DFQATT and CDR2 as SNEGSKA (reference sequence). The CDR3 has 15 residues. The trim removed 3 bases at V and 2 bases at J, leaving 9 bases unmatched. Here the CDR3 DNA reads TGCAGTGCTAGTACAGGGGTCCGCCCTCAAGAGACCCAGTACTTC. Translation gives CSASTGVRPQETQYF.

This clonotype was seen ten or more times. The rearrangement uses TRBV30 and TRBJ2-5; 9 bases fit TRBD1. V shed 5 bases, J shed 2 bases, and the junction held 6 bases outside the gene matches. The CDR3 has 14 residues. Germline lookup yields CDR1 GTSNPN and CDR2 SVGIG (reference sequence). CDR3 nucleotide sequence: TGTGCCTGGGACCGGGACAGGGCACAAGAGACCCAGTACTTC. Encoded protein: CAWDRDRAQETQYF. Looking up the rest from reference TRBV30 and TRBJ2-5 gives the full variable domain: SQTIHQWPATLVQPVGSPLSLECTVEGTSNPNLYWYRQAAGRGLQLLFYSVGIGQISSEVPQNLSASRPQDRQFILSSKKLLLSDSGFYLCAWDRDRAQETQYFGPGTRLLVL.

J is TRBJ1-2 and V is TRBV10-3, with 7 bases that match TRBD1. With V trimmed by 8 bases and J by 0 bases, 6 bases remained unmatched. From germline, CDR1 is ENHRY and CDR2 SYGVKD. The CDR3 extends over 14 amino acids. The CDR3 DNA follows: TGTGCCATCCCCAGGGGGGATCCTAACTATGGCTACACCTTC. Translation: CAIPRGDPNYGYTF.

This clonotype was seen many times. The V call is TRBV6-1, the J call TRBJ2-1, with TRBD1 identical over 9 bases. CDR3 length equals 16 residues. Germline values: CDR1 MNHNS, CDR2 SASEGT. Trimming at V came to 5 bases and at J to 9 bases, leaving 14 bases not matched to a gene. CDR3 sequence reads: CASSFSGTGPYGEQFF. CDR3 nucleotides: TGTGCCAGCAGTTTTTCCGGGACAGGGCCCTACGGTGAGCAGTTCTTC.

This clonotype appeared many times. The chain has TRBV30 and TRBJ1-5; D might be TRBD1 (5 bases). Trimming removed 3 bases from V and 1 base from J, with 10 bases in between. The CDR3 has 14 amino acids. The germline V gene has CDR1 GTSNPN and CDR2 SVGIG (reference sequence). This CDR3 is CAWSVWDSNQPQHF. CDR3 coding DNA: TGTGCCTGGAGCGTTTGGGACAGCAATCAGCCCCAGCATTTT.

This clonotype has a count of ten or more. The chain is built from TRBV11-2 and TRBJ2-7, with D uncertain. Germline V gene sequence: CDR1 SGHAT, CDR2 FQNNGV. V gave up 3 bases and J gave up 0 bases, with 9 bases separating them. The CDR3 is 14 amino acids. The CDR3 DNA reads as TGTGCCAGCAGCTTGACGGTCAACTCCTACGAGCAGTACTTC. As protein: CASSLTVNSYEQYF.

This clonotype has ten or more counts. The chain joins TRBV4-1 to TRBJ1-1; D unresolved. Trimming left V 4 bases short and J 8 bases short, with 17 bases between. Germline assignment: CDR1 MGHRA and CDR2 YSYEKL. The CDR3 covers 14 residues. CDR3: CASSPFEAFGEAFF. For the CDR3, the DNA is TGCGCCAGCAGCCCGTTTGAGGCATTTGGAGAAGCTTTCTTT.

Comment on this clonotype: Possible read error: a much larger clone is one base away. V usage is TRBV7-2 and J usage is TRBJ2-1; TRBD1 matches 8 bases. The better agreement between TRBJ2-7 and the DNA end casts doubt on the J call. The CDR3 spans 16 residues. Germline V CDR1 and CDR2: SGHTA, FQGNSA. CDR3 region: CASSQEYRGVYNEQYF. CDR3 sequence (DNA): TGCGCCAGCAGCCAGGAATACAGGGGGGTCTACAATGAGCAGTACTTC.

This clonotype was counted between two and nine times. The junction shows a germline mismatch at one end, possibly a read error. This chain connects TRBV6-1 to TRBJ2-7, with TRBD2 as a possible D gene (7 bases). Germline V gene sequence: CDR1 MNHNS, CDR2 SASEGT. CDR3 length: 14 residues. The CDR3 nucleotides read TGTGCCGGCAGAAGGGGGGGGGCCGCCTACGAGCAGTACTTC. It yields the protein CAGRRGGAAYEQYF.

Many counts were recorded for this clonotype. The chain's CDR3 is CASTTARLAGSTDTQYF. The CDR3 nucleotides are TGTGCCAGCACTACCGCCAGGCTAGCCGGTAGCACAGATACGCAGTATTTT. The chain recombines TRBV5-6 with TRBJ2-3; the D gene is possibly TRBD2 (5 bases). CDR1 and CDR2 (germline): SGHDT, YYEEEE. Trimming took 6 bases from V and 0 from J, leaving 20 bases between them. CDR3 size: 17 residues.

There are many counts of this clonotype. J is TRBJ2-1 and V is TRBV13; D remains ambiguous. Per germline, CDR1 PRHDT and CDR2 FYEKMQ (reference sequence). This CDR3 comprises 13 residues. The germline V and J ends were trimmed by 0 bases and 9 bases, with 9 bases remaining between them. This chain's CDR3 is CASSLGRKGEQFF. The DNA of the CDR3 is TGTGCCAGCAGCTTAGGGCGTAAGGGTGAGCAGTTCTTC.